The sequence of this TCR beta chain was determined in a study of blood T cells in healthy people across ages. Looking at the study overall: Capture by template switching was about one barcoded beta molecule per two T cells. Study-level findings and limits: Researchers report that TCR beta diversity correlated strongly with naive T cell percentage.

On this clonotype itself: Its antigen remains unidentified.

A second roughly 6 to 12 cycle PCR used barcoded and J-beta primers. One entry per CDR3 protein, called by TCRdb with MiXCR from the 5' RACE reads. This sample yields about 1.4 million distinct CDR3 sequences, of which approximately 59% are seen a single time; over 6.5% belongs to the top ten. V lost 7 bases, J lost 2 bases, and 6 bases stayed unmatched. CDR1 and CDR2 from the germline V gene are SNHLY and FYNNEI. The CDR3 sequence is 14 residues long. Material for sequencing was blood. This receptor was obtained from a man younger than 35 in good health. The rearrangement links TRBV2 to TRBJ2-3, with 7 positions matching TRBD2. CDR3 sequence (DNA): TGTGCCAGCAAAGTCGGGGGGACCACAGATACGCAGTATTTT. This codes for CASKVGGTTDTQYF. The full variable domain, rest sourced from reference TRBV2 and TRBJ2-3, is EPEVTQTPSHQVTQMGQEVILRCVPISNHLYFYWYRQILGQKVEFLVSFYNNEISEKSEIFDDQFSVERPDGSNFTLKIRSTKLEDSAMYFCASKVGGTTDTQYFGPGTRLTVL.